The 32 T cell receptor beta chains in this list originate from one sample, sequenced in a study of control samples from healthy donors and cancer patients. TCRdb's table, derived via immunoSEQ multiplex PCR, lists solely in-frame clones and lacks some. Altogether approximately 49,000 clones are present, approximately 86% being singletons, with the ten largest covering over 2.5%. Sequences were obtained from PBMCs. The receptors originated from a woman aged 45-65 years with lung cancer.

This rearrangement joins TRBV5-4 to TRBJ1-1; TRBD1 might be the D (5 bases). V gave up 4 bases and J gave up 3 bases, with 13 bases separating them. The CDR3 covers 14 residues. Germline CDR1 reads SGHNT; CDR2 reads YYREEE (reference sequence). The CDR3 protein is CASSPSEGYTEAFF. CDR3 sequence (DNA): TGTGCCAGCAGCCCTTCCGAGGGGTACACTGAAGCTTTCTTT.

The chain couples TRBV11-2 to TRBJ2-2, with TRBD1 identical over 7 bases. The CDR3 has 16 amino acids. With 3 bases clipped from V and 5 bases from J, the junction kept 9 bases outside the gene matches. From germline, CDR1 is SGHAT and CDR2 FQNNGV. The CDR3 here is CASSFVGGVGTGELFF. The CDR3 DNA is TGTGCCAGCAGCTTCGTAGGGGGCGTCGGGACCGGGGAGCTGTTTTTT.

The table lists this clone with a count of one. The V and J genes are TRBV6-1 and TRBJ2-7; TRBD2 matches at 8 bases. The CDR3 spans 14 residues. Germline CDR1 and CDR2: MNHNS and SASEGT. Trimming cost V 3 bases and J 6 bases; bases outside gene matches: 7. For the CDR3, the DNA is TGTGCCAGCAGTGAGCTGCGGGGGGCTACCGAGCAGTACTTC. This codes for CASSELRGATEQYF.

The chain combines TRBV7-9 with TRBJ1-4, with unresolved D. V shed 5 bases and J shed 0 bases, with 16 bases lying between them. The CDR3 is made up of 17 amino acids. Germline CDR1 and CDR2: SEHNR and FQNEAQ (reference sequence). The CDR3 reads CASSRRRESATNEKLFF. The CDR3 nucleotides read TGTGCCAGCAGCCGACGACGGGAATCGGCAACTAATGAAAAACTGTTTTTT. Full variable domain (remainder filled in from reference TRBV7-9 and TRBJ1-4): DTGVSQNPRHKITKRGQNVTFRCDPISEHNRLYWYRQTLGQGPEFLTYFQNEAQLEKSRLLSDRFSAERPKGSFSTLEIQRTEQGDSAMYLCASSRRRESATNEKLFFGSGTQLSVL.

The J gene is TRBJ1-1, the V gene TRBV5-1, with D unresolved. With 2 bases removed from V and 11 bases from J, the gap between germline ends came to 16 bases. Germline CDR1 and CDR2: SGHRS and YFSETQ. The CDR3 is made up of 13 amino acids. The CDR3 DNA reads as TGCGCCAGCAGCTTACTCGGCCCAGACTCGGCTTTCTTT. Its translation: CASSLLGPDSAFF.

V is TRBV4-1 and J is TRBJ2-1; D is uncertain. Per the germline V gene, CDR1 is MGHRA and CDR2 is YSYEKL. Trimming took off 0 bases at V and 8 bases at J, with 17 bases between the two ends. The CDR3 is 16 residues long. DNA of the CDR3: TGCGCCAGCAGCCAAGATTGGACCGTGGGGAATCATGAGCAGTTCTTC. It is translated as CASSQDWTVGNHEQFF.

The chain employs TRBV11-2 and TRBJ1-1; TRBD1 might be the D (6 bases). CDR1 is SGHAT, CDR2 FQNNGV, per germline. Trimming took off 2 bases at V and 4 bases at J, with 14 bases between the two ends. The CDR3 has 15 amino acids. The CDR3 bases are TGTGCCAGCAGCTTACTAGAACAGGGTGGCACTGAAGCTTTCTTT. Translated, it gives CASSLLEQGGTEAFF.

The CDR3 spells CASSFRLSRANTGELFF. In DNA form, the CDR3 reads TGTGCCAGCAGCTTCCGGCTCTCTAGGGCGAACACCGGGGAGCTGTTTTTT. The chain couples TRBV11-3 to TRBJ2-2; D remains unclear. The CDR3 has 17 residues. Trimming cost V 3 bases and J 0 bases, with 14 bases left between them. Germline CDR1 SGHNT, CDR2 YENEEA.

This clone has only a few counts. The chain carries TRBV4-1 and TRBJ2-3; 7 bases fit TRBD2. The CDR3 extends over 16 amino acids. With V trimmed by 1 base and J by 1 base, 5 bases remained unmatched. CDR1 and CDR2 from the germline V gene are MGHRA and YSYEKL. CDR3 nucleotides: TGCGCCAGCAGCCAAGTTCGGGGGAGGGGCACAGATACGCAGTATTTT. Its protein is CASSQVRGRGTDTQYF.

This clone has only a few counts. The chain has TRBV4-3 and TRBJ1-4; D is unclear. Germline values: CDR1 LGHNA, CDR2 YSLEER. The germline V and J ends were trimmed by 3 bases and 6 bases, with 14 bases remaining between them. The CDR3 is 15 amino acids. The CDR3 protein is CASSQGSGRDEKLFF. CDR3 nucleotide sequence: TGCGCCAGCAGCCAGGGAAGCGGACGAGATGAAAAACTGTTTTTT.

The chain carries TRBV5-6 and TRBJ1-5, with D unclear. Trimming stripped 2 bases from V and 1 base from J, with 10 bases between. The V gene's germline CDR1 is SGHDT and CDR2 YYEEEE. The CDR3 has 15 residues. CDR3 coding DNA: TGTGCCAGCAGCTTCAGCGTAATGAGCAATCAGCCCCAGCATTTT. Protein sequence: CASSFSVMSNQPQHF.

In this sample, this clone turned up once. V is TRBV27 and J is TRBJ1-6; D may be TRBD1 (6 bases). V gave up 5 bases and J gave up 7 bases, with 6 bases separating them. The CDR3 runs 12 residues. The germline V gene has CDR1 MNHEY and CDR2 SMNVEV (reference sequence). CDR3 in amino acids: CASSGGNSPLHF. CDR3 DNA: TGTGCCAGCAGTGGGGGCAATTCACCCCTCCACTTT.

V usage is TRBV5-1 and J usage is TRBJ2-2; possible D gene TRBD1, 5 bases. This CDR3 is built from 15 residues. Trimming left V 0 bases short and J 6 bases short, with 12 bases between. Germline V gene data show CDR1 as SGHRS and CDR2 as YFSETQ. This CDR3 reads CASSLGGFRAGELFF. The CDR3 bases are TGCGCCAGCAGCTTGGGAGGATTCAGGGCCGGGGAGCTGTTTTTT.

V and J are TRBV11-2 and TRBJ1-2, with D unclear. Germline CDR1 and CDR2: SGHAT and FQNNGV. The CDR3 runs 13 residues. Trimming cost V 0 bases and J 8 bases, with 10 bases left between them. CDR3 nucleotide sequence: TGTGCCAGCAGCTTAGATCCGGAGAGAGGCTACACCTTC. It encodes CASSLDPERGYTF.

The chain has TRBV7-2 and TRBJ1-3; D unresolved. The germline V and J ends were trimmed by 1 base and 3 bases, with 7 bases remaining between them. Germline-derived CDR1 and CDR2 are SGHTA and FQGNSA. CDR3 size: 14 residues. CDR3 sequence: CASSLGAVGNTIYF. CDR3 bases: TGTGCCAGCAGCTTAGGGGCGGTTGGAAACACCATATATTTT.

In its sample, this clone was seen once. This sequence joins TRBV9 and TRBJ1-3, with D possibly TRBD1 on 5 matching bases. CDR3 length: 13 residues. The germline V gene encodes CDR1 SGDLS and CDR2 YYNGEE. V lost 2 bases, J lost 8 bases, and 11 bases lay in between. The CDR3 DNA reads TGTGCCAGCAGCGTTCAGGGAAGAGACACCATATATTTT. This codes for CASSVQGRDTIYF.

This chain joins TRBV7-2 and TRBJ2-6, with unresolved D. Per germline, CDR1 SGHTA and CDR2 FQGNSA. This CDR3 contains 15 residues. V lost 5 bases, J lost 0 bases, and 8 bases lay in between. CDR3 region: CASSPISSGANVLTF. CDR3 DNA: TGTGCCAGCAGCCCAATTAGCTCTGGGGCCAACGTCCTGACTTTC.

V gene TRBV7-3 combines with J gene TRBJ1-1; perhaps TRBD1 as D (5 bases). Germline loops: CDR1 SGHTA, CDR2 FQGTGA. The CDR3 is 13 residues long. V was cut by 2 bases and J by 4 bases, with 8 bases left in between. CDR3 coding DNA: TGTGCCAGCAGCTTAGGGGGGTTCACTGAAGCTTTCTTT. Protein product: CASSLGGFTEAFF.

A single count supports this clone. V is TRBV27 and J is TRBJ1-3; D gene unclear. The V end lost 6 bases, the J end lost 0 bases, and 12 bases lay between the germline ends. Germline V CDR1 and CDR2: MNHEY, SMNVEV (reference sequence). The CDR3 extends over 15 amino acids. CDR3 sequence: CASRSGGHSGNTIYF. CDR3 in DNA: TGTGCCAGCAGATCCGGCGGCCACTCTGGAAACACCATATATTTT.

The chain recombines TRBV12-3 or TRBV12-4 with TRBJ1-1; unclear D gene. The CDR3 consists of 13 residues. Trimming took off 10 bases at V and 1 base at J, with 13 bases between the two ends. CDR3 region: CATQKVGNTEAFF. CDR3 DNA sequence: TGTGCCACCCAAAAGGTCGGGAACACTGAAGCTTTCTTT.

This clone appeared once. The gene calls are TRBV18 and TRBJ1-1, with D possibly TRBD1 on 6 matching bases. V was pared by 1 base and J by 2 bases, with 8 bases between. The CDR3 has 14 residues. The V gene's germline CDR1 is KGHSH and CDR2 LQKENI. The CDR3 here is CASSPRQENTEAFF. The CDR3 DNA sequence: TGTGCCAGCTCACCACGACAGGAAAACACTGAAGCTTTCTTT.

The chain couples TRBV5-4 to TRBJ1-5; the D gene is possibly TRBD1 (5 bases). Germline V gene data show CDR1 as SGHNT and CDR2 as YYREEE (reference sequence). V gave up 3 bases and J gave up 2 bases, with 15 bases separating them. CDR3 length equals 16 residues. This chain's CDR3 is CASSSGGPSGNQPQHF. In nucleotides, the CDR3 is TGTGCCAGCAGCTCTGGGGGACCCTCGGGCAATCAGCCCCAGCATTTT.

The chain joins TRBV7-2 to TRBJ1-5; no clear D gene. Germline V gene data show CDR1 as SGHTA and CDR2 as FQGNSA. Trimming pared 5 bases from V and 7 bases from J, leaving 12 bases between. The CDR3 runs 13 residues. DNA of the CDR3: TGTGCCAGCAGCCCCCAGGAGGGCCAGCCCCAGCATTTT. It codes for CASSPQEGQPQHF. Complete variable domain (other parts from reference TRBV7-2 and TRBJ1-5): GAGVSQSPSNKVTEKGKDVELRCDPISGHTALYWYRQSLGQGLEFLIYFQGNSAPDKSGLPSDRFSAERTGGSVSTLTIQRTQQEDSAVYLCASSPQEGQPQHFGDGTRLSIL.

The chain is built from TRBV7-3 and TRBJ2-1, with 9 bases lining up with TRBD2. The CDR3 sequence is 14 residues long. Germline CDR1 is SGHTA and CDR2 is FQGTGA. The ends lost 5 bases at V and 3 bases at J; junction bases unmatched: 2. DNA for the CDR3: TGTGCCAGCAGCGTTAGCGGGGGCTACAATGAGCAGTTCTTC. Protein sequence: CASSVSGGYNEQFF. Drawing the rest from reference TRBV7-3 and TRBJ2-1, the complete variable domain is GAGVSQTPSNKVTEKGKYVELRCDPISGHTALYWYRQSLGQGPEFLIYFQGTGAADDSGLPNDRFFAVRPEGSVSTLKIQRTERGDSAVYLCASSVSGGYNEQFFGPGTRLTVL.

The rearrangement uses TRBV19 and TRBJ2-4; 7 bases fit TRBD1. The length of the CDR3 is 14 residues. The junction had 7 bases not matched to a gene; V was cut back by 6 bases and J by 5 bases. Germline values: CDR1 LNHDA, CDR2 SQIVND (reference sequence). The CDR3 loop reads CASSPTGSQNIQYF. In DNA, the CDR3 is TGTGCCAGTAGCCCGACAGGGTCCCAAAACATTCAGTACTTC.

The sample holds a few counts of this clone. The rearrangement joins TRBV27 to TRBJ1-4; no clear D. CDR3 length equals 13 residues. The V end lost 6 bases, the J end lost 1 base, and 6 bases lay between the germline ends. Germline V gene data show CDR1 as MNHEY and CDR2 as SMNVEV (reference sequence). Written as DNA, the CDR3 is TGTGCCAGCAGAGGTTTAACTAATGAAAAACTGTTTTTT. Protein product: CASRGLTNEKLFF. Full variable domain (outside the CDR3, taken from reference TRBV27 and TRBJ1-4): EAQVTQNPRYLITVTGKKLTVTCSQNMNHEYMSWYRQDPGLGLRQIYYSMNVEVTDKGDVPEGYKVSRKEKRNFPLILESPSPNQTSLYFCASRGLTNEKLFFGSGTQLSVL.

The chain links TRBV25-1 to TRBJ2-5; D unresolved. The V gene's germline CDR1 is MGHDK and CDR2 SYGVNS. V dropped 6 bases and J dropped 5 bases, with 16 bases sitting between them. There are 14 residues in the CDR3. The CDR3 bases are TGTGCCAGCAGCGGGCCCTTCATTTTGGAGACCCAGTACTTC. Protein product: CASSGPFILETQYF.

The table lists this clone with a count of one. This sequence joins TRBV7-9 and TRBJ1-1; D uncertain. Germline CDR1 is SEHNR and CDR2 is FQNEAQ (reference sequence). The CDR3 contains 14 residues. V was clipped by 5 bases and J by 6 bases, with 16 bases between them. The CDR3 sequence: CASSVTSPGAEAFF. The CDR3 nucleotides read TGTGCCAGCAGCGTCACTTCTCCTGGCGCTGAAGCTTTCTTT.

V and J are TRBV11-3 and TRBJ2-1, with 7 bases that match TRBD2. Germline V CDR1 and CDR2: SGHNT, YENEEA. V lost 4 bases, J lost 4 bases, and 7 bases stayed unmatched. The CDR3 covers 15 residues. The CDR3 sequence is CASSSTGGNYNEQFF. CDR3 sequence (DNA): TGTGCCAGCAGCTCGACGGGGGGAAATTACAATGAGCAGTTCTTC.

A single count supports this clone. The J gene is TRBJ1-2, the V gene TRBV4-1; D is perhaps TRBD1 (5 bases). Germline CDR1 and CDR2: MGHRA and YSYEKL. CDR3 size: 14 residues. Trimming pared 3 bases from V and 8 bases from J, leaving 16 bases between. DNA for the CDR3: TGCGCCAGCAGCCACCCCGGGACCCCGGGGGGCTACACCTTC. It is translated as CASSHPGTPGGYTF.

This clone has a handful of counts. In DNA, the CDR3 is TGTGCCAGCAGTACTCTCACCGGGACAGGGGGCCGACAGACCCAGTACTTC. Encoded protein: CASSTLTGTGGRQTQYF. V usage is TRBV28 and J usage is TRBJ2-5, with 12 bases fitting TRBD1. CDR3 length: 17 residues. Germline trimming cut 5 bases from V and 6 bases from J; bases unmatched to any gene: 13. Germline lookup yields CDR1 MDHEN and CDR2 SYDVKM.

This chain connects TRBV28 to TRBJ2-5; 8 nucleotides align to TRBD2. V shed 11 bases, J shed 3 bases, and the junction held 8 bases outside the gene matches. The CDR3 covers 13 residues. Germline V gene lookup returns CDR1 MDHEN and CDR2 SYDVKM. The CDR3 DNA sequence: TGTGCCGTACGGGGGGGCTTGGAAGAGACCCAGTACTTC. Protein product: CAVRGGLEETQYF.